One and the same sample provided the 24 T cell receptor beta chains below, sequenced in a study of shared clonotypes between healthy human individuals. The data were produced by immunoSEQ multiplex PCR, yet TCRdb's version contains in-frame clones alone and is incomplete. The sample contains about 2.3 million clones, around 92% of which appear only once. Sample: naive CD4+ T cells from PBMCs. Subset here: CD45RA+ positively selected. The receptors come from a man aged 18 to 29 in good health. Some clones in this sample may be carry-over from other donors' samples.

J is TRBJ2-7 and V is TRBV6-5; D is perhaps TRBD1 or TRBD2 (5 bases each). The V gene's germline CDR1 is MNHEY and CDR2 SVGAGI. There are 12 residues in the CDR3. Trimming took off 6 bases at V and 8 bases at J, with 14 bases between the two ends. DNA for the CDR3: TGTGCCAGCAGCCCGGTCCCGGGACAGCAGTACTTC. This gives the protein CASSPVPGQQYF.

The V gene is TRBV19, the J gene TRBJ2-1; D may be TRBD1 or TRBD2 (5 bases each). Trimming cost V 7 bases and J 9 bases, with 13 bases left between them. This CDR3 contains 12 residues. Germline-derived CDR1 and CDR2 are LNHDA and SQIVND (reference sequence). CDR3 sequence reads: CASTYTRGEQFF. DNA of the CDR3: TGTGCCAGTACTTATACGAGGGGTGAGCAGTTCTTC.

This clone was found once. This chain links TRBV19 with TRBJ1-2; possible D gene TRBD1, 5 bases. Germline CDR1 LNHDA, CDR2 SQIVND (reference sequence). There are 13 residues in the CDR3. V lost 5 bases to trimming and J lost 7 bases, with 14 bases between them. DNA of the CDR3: TGTGCCAGTAGTTACCAGGGCCTAGGTGGCTACACCTTC. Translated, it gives CASSYQGLGGYTF. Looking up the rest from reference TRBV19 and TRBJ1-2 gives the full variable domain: DGGITQSPKYLFRKEGQNVTLSCEQNLNHDAMYWYRQDPGQGLRLIYYSQIVNDFQKGDIAEGYSVSREKKESFPLTVTSAQKNPTAFYLCASSYQGLGGYTFGSGTRLTVV.

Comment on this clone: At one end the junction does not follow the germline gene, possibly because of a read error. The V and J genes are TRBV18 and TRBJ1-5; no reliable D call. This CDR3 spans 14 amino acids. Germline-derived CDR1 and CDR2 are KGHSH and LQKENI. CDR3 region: CASSPDNNNRPQHF. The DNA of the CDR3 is TGTGCCAGCTCACCAGATAACAACAATCGGCCCCAGCATTTT. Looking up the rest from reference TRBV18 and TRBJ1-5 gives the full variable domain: NAGVMQNPRHLVRRRGQEARLRCSPMKGHSHVYWYRQLPEEGLKFMVYLQKENIIDESGMPKERFSAEFPKEGPSILRIQQVVRGDSAAYFCASSPDNNNRPQHFGDGTRLSIL.

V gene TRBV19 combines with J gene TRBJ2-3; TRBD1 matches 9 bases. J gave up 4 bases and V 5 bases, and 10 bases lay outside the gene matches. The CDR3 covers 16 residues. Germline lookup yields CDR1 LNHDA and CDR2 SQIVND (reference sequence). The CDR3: CASSQDGTGGADTQYF. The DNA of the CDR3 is TGTGCCAGTAGTCAAGATGGAACAGGGGGCGCAGATACGCAGTATTTT.

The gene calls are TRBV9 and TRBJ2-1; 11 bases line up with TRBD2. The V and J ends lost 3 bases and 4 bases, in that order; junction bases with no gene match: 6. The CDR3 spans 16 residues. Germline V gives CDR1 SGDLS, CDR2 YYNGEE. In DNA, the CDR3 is TGTGCCAGCAGCGACACCGGGACTAGCGGTTACAATGAGCAGTTCTTC. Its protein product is CASSDTGTSGYNEQFF.

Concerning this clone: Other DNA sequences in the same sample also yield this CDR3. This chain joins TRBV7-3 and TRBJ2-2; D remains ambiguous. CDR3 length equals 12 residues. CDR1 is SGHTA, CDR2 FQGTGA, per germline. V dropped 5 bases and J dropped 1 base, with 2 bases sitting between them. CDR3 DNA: TGTGCCAGCAGCAGGAACACCGGGGAGCTGTTTTTT. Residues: CASSRNTGELFF.

The CDR3 loop is CASSDVRLGAKNIQYF. CDR3 sequence (DNA): TGTGCCAGCAGTGACGTTCGATTAGGGGCCAAAAACATTCAGTACTTC. The chain links TRBV6-1 to TRBJ2-4, with D unclear. This CDR3 has 16 residues. V lost 3 bases and J lost 1, with 13 bases in between. Looked up from germline, CDR1 is MNHNS and CDR2 is SASEGT.

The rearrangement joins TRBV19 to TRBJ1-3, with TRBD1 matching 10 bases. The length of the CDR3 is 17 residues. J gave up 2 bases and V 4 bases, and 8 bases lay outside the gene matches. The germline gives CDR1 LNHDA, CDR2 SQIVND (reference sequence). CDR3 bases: TGTGCCAGTAGTAAAACCGGGACAGGGGAGGCTGGAAACACCATATATTTT. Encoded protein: CASSKTGTGEAGNTIYF. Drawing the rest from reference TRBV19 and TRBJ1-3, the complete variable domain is DGGITQSPKYLFRKEGQNVTLSCEQNLNHDAMYWYRQDPGQGLRLIYYSQIVNDFQKGDIAEGYSVSREKKESFPLTVTSAQKNPTAFYLCASSKTGTGEAGNTIYFGEGSWLTVV.

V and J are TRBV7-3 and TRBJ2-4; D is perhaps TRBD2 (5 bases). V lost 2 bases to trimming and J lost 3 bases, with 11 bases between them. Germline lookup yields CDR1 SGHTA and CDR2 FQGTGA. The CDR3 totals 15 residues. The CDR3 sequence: CASSLWPGDKNIQYF. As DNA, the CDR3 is TGTGCCAGCAGCTTATGGCCCGGGGACAAAAACATTCAGTACTTC.

The CDR3 reads CASRQGRSYNEQFF. The CDR3 DNA sequence: TGCGCCAGTCGCCAGGGACGGAGCTACAATGAGCAGTTCTTC. This chain links TRBV5-1 with TRBJ2-1; D could derive from TRBD1 or TRBD2 (5 bases each). From germline, CDR1 is SGHRS and CDR2 YFSETQ. The CDR3 sequence is 14 residues long. Trimming cost V 8 bases and J 3 bases, with 15 bases left between them.

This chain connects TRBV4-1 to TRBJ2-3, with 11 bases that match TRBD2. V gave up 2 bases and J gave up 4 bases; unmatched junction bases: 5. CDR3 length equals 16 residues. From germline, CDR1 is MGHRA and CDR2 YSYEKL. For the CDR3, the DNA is TGCGCCAGCAGCCAATATTTAGCGGGAGGGGCAGATACGCAGTATTTT. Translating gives CASSQYLAGGADTQYF.

CDR3 bases: TGCGCCAGCAGCTCGCCTCCGGGACAGGGGAACACTGAAGCTTTCTTT. It is translated as CASSSPPGQGNTEAFF. The chain recombines TRBV5-1 with TRBJ1-1, with 9 nucleotides matching TRBD1. The V gene's germline CDR1 is SGHRS and CDR2 YFSETQ. The CDR3 consists of 16 residues. V trimming: 3 bases; J trimming: 1 base; junction bases outside the gene matches: 7.

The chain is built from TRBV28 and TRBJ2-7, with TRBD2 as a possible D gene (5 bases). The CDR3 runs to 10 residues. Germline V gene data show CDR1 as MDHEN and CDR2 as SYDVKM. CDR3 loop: CASSFKTGKV. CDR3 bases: TGTGCCAGCAGTTTTAAGACGGGAAAGGTC.

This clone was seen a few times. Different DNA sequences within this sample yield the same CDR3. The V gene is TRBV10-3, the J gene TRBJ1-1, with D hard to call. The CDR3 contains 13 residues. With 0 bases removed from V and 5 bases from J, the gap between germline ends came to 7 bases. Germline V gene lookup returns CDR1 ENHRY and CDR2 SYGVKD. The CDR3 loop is CAISESRQTEAFF. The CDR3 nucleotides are TGTGCCATCAGTGAGTCAAGACAAACTGAAGCTTTCTTT.

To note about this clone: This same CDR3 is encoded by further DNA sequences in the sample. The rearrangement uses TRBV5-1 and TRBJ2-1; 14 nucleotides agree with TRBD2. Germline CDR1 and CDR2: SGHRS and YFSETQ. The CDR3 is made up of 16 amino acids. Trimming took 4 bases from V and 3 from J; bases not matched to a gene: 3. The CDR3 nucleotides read TGCGCCAGCAGCCCTGGGACTAGCGGGAGCTACAATGAGCAGTTCTTC. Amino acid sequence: CASSPGTSGSYNEQFF.

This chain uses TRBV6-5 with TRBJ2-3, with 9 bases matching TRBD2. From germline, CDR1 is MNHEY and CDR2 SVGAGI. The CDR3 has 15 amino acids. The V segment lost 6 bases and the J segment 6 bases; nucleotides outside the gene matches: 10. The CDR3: CASSRLIAGGDTQYF. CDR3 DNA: TGTGCCAGCAGCCGACTTATTGCGGGAGGGGATACGCAGTATTTT.

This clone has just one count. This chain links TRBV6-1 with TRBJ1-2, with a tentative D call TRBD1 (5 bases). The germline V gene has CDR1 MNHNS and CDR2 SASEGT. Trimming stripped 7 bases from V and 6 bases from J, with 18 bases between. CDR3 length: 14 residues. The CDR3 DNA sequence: TGTGCCAGCACCCCGGGGCTACCTACAGATGGCTACACCTTC. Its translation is CASTPGLPTDGYTF.

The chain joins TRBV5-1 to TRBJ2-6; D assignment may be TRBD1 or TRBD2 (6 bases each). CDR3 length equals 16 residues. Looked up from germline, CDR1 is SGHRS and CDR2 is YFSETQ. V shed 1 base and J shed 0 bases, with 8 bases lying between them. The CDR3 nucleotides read TGCGCCAGCAGCTTGAGGGGGGCCTCTGGGGCCAACGTCCTGACTTTC. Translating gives CASSLRGASGANVLTF.

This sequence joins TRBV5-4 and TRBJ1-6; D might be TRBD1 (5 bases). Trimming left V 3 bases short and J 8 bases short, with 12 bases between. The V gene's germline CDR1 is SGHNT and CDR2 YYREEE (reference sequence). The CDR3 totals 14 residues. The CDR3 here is CASSWEGVHSPLHF. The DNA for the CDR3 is TGTGCCAGCAGCTGGGAAGGGGTACATTCACCCCTCCACTTT.

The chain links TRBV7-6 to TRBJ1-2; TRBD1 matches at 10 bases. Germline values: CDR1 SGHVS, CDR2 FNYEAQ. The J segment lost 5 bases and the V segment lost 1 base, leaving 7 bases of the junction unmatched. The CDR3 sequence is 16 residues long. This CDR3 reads CASSLGRGQGLYGYTF. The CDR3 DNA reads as TGTGCCAGCAGCTTAGGGAGGGGACAGGGGCTGTATGGCTACACCTTC.

The CDR3 DNA is TGTGCCAGCAGTGAAGGTTTTCTAGGGGTTCGCGAGCAGTACTTC. Translated: CASSEGFLGVREQYF. J is TRBJ2-7 and V is TRBV6-1; possibly TRBD1 for D (5 bases). The V end lost 1 base, the J end lost 6 bases, and 16 bases lay between the germline ends. Looked up from germline, CDR1 is MNHNS and CDR2 is SASEGT. The CDR3 extends over 15 amino acids.

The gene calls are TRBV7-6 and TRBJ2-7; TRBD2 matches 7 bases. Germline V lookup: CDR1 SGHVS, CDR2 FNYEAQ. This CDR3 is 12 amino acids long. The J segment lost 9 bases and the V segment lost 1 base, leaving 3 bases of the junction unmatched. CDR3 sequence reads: CASSLGGGSQYF. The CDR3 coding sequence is TGTGCCAGCAGCTTAGGGGGGGGATCGCAGTACTTC.

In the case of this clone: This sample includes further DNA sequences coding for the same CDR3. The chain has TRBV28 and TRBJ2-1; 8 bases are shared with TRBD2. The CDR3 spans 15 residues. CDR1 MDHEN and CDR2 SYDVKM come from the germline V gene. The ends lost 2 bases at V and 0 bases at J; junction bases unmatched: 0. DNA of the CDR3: TGTGCCAGCAGTTTAGCGGGAGGCTCCTACAATGAGCAGTTCTTC. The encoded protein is CASSLAGGSYNEQFF.